These 8 T cell receptor beta chains originate from one sample sequenced in a study of pediatric ulcerative colitis. Rectal tissue came from one to two pinch biopsies taken at colonoscopy. Assay used: immunoSEQ multiplex PCR; TCRdb lists only in-frame clones, some missing. The top ten clones hold 0.7% to 0.95% of a sample with 30,000 to 45,000 clones, less than 80% of them seen once. Sequenced material: gut tissue. Source of these receptors: a boy aged 10-17 years with moderate ulcerative colitis.

The chain joins TRBV27 to TRBJ1-3; 7 bases match TRBD1. The CDR3 has 14 residues. Germline V gene data show CDR1 as MNHEY and CDR2 as SMNVEV (reference sequence). V lost 7 bases and J lost 3; bases outside the gene matches: 6. CDR3 sequence reads: CASIETGFGNTIYF. In DNA, the CDR3 is TGTGCCAGCATCGAGACAGGGTTTGGAAACACCATATATTTT.

The chain employs TRBV28 and TRBJ2-2; D may be TRBD1 or TRBD2 (6 bases each). This CDR3 is built from 15 residues. V lost 4 bases, J lost 5 bases, and 14 bases lay in between. The germline gives CDR1 MDHEN, CDR2 SYDVKM. CDR3 bases: TGTGCCAGCAGTTCCGACAGGCGGGGTACCGGGGAGCTGTTTTTT. It codes for CASSSDRRGTGELFF. The variable domain in full, with the rest retrieved from reference TRBV28 and TRBJ2-2, is DVKVTQSSRYLVKRTGEKVFLECVQDMDHENMFWYRQDPGLGLRLIYFSYDVKMKEKGDIPEGYSVSREKKERFSLILESASTNQTSMYLCASSSDRRGTGELFFGEGSRLTVL.

The sample holds one count of this clone. The DNA for the CDR3 is TGCGCCAGCAGCCAAGATCACCGCGAGGTGAAAGAGACCCAGTACTTC. Translating gives CASSQDHREVKETQYF. The rearrangement uses TRBV4-1 and TRBJ2-5, with D unclear. Trimming took 0 bases from V and 3 from J, leaving 14 bases between them. The V gene's germline CDR1 is MGHRA and CDR2 YSYEKL. The CDR3 is 16 residues long.

This sequence joins TRBV28 and TRBJ1-2; D remains unclear. The length of the CDR3 is 13 residues. With 6 bases removed from V and 7 bases from J, the gap between germline ends came to 15 bases. Per germline, CDR1 MDHEN and CDR2 SYDVKM. DNA for the CDR3: TGTGCCAGCAGCTCACCCCTAATTAGTGGCTACACCTTC. Protein product: CASSSPLISGYTF.

Only a few counts were recorded for this clone. The chain carries TRBV7-9 and TRBJ1-4; the D is unclear. The V end lost 4 bases, the J end lost 4 bases, and 4 bases lay between the germline ends. CDR3 length: 12 amino acids. Germline V gene data show CDR1 as SEHNR and CDR2 as FQNEAQ (reference sequence). The CDR3 DNA reads as TGTGCCAGCAGCTCCGTTAATGAAAAACTGTTTTTT. Its translation is CASSSVNEKLFF.

This chain joins TRBV11-3 and TRBJ2-7, with a tentative D call TRBD1 (7 bases). With 0 bases removed from V and 0 bases from J, the gap between germline ends came to 15 bases. CDR1 is SGHNT and CDR2 is YENEEA in the germline V gene. CDR3 size: 17 residues. The CDR3 DNA sequence: TGTGCCAGCAGCTTAGACCTGGGAGGACAGGCCTCCTACGAGCAGTACTTC. Residues: CASSLDLGGQASYEQYF.

This chain uses TRBV5-1 with TRBJ2-7; possibly TRBD1 for D (6 bases). Germline V gives CDR1 SGHRS, CDR2 YFSETQ. The CDR3 runs 15 residues. With 1 base removed from V and 7 bases from J, the gap between germline ends came to 18 bases. CDR3 nucleotides: TGCGCCAGCAGCTTGAGTGGGACATCACAGGAAGAGCAGTACTTC. It codes for CASSLSGTSQEEQYF.

The chain recombines TRBV25-1 with TRBJ1-2; D is undetermined. From germline, CDR1 is MGHDK and CDR2 SYGVNS. V dropped 1 base and J dropped 0 bases, with 6 bases sitting between them. CDR3 length: 14 amino acids. CDR3 sequence (DNA): TGTGCCAGCAGTGAATTCGCAGCTAACTATGGCTACACCTTC. It specifies CASSEFAANYGYTF.